This paragraph covers one TCR beta chain sequence. Original processing methods: Counts of nucleated cells, estimated from reference gene primer amplification, were obtained. Profiling relied on immunoSEQ multiplex PCR, and the TCRdb table lists in-frame clones only, not all of them. V and J calls plus clone size are reproduced from that table; the DNA served to infer D and trimming. The data hold 95,000 to 120,000 clones, with 70% to 90% observed a single time. The sample originates from a study of blood T cell repertoires in COVID-19. The wider study: Researchers got acute and convalescent COVID-19 samples from the United States, Italy and Spain. Sources were T cells, B-cell-depleted T cells, or PBMCs; the material itself was cDNA or gDNA.

Trimming cost V 6 bases and J 3 bases; bases outside gene matches: 10. Per the germline V gene, CDR1 is LNHDA and CDR2 is SQIVND (reference sequence). This CDR3 has 15 amino acids. The sample comprised peripheral blood. The receptor comes from a man between 40 and 49 years old with acute or convalescent COVID-19. The chain has TRBV19 and TRBJ1-1, with 7 bases that match TRBD1. The CDR3 region is CASRVGQGVYTEAFF. The CDR3 region has the DNA TGTGCCAGTAGGGTGGGGCAGGGGGTGTACACTGAAGCTTTCTTT.